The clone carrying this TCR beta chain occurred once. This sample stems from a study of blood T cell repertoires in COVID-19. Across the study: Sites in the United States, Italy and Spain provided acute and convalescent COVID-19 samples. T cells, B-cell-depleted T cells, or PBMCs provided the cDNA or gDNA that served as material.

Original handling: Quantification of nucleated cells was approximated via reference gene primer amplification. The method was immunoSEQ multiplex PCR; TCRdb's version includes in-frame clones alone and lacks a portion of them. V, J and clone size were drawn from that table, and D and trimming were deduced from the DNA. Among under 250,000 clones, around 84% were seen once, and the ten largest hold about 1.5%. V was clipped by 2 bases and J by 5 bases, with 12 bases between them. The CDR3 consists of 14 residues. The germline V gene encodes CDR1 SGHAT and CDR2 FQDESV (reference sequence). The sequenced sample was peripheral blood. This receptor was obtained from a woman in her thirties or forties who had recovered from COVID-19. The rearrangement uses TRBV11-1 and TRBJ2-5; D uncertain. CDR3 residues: CASSLLVGRETQYF. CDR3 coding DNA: TGTGCCAGCAGCTTATTGGTGGGCCGGGAGACCCAGTACTTC.